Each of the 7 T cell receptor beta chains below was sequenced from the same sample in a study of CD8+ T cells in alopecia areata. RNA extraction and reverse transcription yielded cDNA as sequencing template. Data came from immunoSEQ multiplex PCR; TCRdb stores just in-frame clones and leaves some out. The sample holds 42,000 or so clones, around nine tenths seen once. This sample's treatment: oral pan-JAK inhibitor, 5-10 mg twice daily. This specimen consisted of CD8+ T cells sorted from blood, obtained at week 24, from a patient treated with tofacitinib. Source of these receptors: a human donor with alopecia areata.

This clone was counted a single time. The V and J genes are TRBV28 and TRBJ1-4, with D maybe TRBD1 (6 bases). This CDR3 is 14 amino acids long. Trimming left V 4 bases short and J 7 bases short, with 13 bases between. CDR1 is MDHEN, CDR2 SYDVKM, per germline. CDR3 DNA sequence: TGTGCCAGCAGTTCCTCAACAGGGTTTGAAAAACTGTTTTTT. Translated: CASSSSTGFEKLFF.

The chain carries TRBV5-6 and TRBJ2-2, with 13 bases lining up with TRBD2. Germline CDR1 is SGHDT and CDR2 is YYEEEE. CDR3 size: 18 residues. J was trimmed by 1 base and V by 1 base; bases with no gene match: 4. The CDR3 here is CASSLRGLAGENTGELFF. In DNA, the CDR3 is TGTGCCAGCAGCTTGCGAGGACTAGCGGGGGAGAACACCGGGGAGCTGTTTTTT.

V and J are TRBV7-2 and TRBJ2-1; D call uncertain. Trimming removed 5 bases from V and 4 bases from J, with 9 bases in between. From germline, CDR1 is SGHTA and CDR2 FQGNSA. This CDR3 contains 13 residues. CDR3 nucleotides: TGTGCCAGCAGCCCCTTGAGGTACAATGAGCAGTTCTTC. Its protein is CASSPLRYNEQFF.

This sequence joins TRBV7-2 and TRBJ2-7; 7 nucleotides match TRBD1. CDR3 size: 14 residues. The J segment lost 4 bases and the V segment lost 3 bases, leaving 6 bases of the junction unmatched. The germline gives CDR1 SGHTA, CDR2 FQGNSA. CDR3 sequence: CASSFEQGNYEQYF. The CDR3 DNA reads TGTGCCAGCAGCTTCGAACAGGGGAATTACGAGCAGTACTTC. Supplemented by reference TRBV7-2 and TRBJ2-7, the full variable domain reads GAGVSQSPSNKVTEKGKDVELRCDPISGHTALYWYRQSLGQGLEFLIYFQGNSAPDKSGLPSDRFSAERTGGSVSTLTIQRTQQEDSAVYLCASSFEQGNYEQYFGPGTRLTVT.

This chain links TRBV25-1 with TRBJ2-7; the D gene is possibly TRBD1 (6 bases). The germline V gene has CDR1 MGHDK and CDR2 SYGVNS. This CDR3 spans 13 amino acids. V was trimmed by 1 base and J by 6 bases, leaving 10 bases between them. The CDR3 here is CASSELGQGEQYF. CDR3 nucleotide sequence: TGTGCCAGCAGTGAATTGGGACAAGGCGAGCAGTACTTC.

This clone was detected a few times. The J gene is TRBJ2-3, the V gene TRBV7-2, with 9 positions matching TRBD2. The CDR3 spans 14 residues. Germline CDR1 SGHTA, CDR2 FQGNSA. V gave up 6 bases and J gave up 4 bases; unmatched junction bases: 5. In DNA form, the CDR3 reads TGTGCCAGCAGTACGGGACTAGCTGCAGATACGCAGTATTTT. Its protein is CASSTGLAADTQYF.

DNA of the CDR3: TGTGCCAGCAGCTTCGGCAGGGGCATAGAAAAACTGTTTTTT. Translation gives CASSFGRGIEKLFF. V gene TRBV13 combines with J gene TRBJ1-4; D might be TRBD1 (6 bases). The V end was cut by 3 bases, the J end by 8 bases, with 13 bases between. The germline V gene has CDR1 PRHDT and CDR2 FYEKMQ (reference sequence). The CDR3 runs 14 residues.